This T cell receptor beta chain was found in a study of T cell clonotyping in hematopoietic cell transplantation. The method was immunoSEQ multiplex PCR; TCRdb's version includes in-frame clones alone and lacks a portion of them. The sample holds 11,000 to 15,000 clones, about 93% seen once. Sequencing used PBMCs, obtained 30 days after allogeneic stem cell transplant. The clonotype originates from a male patient in his sixties who had an allogeneic stem cell transplant from an unrelated donor, so the T cells may come from the graft donor. Some clones in this sample may be carry-over from other donors' samples.

CDR3 loop: CASSSGLSSYNEQFF. Written as DNA, the CDR3 is TGTGCCAGCAGCTCCGGGCTAAGCTCCTACAATGAGCAGTTCTTC. The V and J genes are TRBV7-9 and TRBJ2-1, with D unclear. The V end lost 4 bases, the J end lost 0 bases, and 10 bases lay between the germline ends. The CDR3 extends over 15 amino acids. Germline assignment: CDR1 SEHNR and CDR2 FQNEAQ (reference sequence).